A single sample is the source of the 30 T cell receptor beta chains below, sequenced in a study of beta chain features in type 1 diabetes. The whole isolated RNA underwent reverse transcription, so sequencing captured expressed TCRB transcripts. Produced via immunoSEQ multiplex PCR; TCRdb's table is partial and in-frame only. The sample records about 330,000 clones, roughly 9.6% being singletons. The material sequenced was naive CD4+ T cells from blood. Every receptor here comes from a woman aged 25-40 years in good health.

V usage is TRBV13 and J usage is TRBJ2-3; TRBD1 might be the D (5 bases). Germline CDR1 reads PRHDT; CDR2 reads FYEKMQ (reference sequence). CDR3 length equals 15 residues. V lost 5 bases, J lost 2 bases, and 14 bases lay in between. The CDR3 spells CASSRTRSITDTQYF. For the CDR3, the DNA is TGTGCCAGCAGCCGGACACGGAGCATCACAGATACGCAGTATTTT.

The chain joins TRBV18 to TRBJ2-7; 10 bases are shared with TRBD2. CDR1 KGHSH and CDR2 LQKENI come from the germline V gene. CDR3 length equals 17 residues. Trimming at V came to 0 bases and at J to 5 bases, leaving 10 bases not matched to a gene. CDR3 bases: TGTGCCAGCTCACCACCCAACGCTCTTAGCGGGAGGCACGAGCAGTACTTC. Amino acids: CASSPPNALSGRHEQYF.

This clone has only one observation. This chain links TRBV29-1 with TRBJ2-1; no clear D. Trimming removed 3 bases from V and 5 bases from J, with 14 bases in between. This CDR3 contains 14 residues. Germline-derived CDR1 and CDR2 are SQVTM and ANQGSEA. The CDR3 DNA reads TGCAGCGTTGATATGTTGAGGTCTGACAATGAGCAGTTCTTC. Translated, it gives CSVDMLRSDNEQFF.

The gene calls are TRBV2 and TRBJ2-2; 12 nucleotides match TRBD1. The germline CDR1 and CDR2 sequences are SNHLY and FYNNEI. This CDR3 region has 15 residues. V was clipped by 5 bases and J by 6 bases; unmatched bases: 4. The CDR3 is CASSPGQGAAGELFF. Written as DNA, the CDR3 is TGTGCCAGCAGTCCGGGACAGGGGGCAGCCGGGGAGCTGTTTTTT.

The V and J genes are TRBV28 and TRBJ2-2; 9 bases align to TRBD1. The CDR3 spans 16 residues. Germline V gene lookup returns CDR1 MDHEN and CDR2 SYDVKM. V shed 5 bases and J 3 bases; nucleotides not matched to a gene: 7. The CDR3 sequence is CASSLSGTGYTGELFF. In DNA, the CDR3 is TGTGCCAGCAGTCTCTCCGGGACAGGGTACACCGGGGAGCTGTTTTTT.

This clone has more than one count but fewer than ten. The V gene is TRBV7-2, the J gene TRBJ2-3; D gene ambiguous. The V end lost 5 bases, the J end lost 1 base, and 13 bases lay between the germline ends. The CDR3 consists of 15 residues. The V gene's germline CDR1 is SGHTA and CDR2 FQGNSA. CDR3 protein: CASSNFTTGTDTQYF. CDR3 bases: TGTGCCAGCAGCAATTTTACTACCGGCACAGATACGCAGTATTTT.

This chain uses TRBV9 with TRBJ1-4; tentative D call: TRBD1 (5 bases). The CDR3 totals 14 residues. CDR1 SGDLS and CDR2 YYNGEE come from the germline V gene. The germline V and J ends were trimmed by 2 bases and 8 bases, with 13 bases remaining between them. In DNA, the CDR3 is TGTGCCAGCAGCGTCCTTTCTGGGGGGGAAAAACTGTTTTTT. As protein: CASSVLSGGEKLFF.

CDR3: CASSPLDGQETQYF. The CDR3 coding sequence is TGTGCCAGCTCACCACTCGACGGGCAAGAGACCCAGTACTTC. This rearrangement joins TRBV18 to TRBJ2-5; D not certain. There are 14 residues in the CDR3. V lost 1 base and J lost 2, with 8 bases in between. The germline V gene encodes CDR1 KGHSH and CDR2 LQKENI.

This clone occurred a few times. V is TRBV2 and J is TRBJ2-5; TRBD2 matches at 15 bases. CDR3 length equals 18 residues. J gave up 3 bases and V 0 bases, and 5 bases lay outside the gene matches. Germline CDR1 and CDR2: SNHLY and FYNNEI. The CDR3 bases are TGTGCCAGCAGTGAAGCGGGGACTAGCGGGAGGAGGGAAGAGACCCAGTACTTC. Translating gives CASSEAGTSGRREETQYF.

The chain recombines TRBV7-2 with TRBJ1-5, with D maybe TRBD1 (5 bases). Between the trimmed V and J ends, which lost 4 bases and 4 bases, there was a span of 8 bases. Germline V gives CDR1 SGHTA, CDR2 FQGNSA. This CDR3 spans 13 amino acids. CDR3 in amino acids: CASSSRVNQPQHF. The CDR3 nucleotides are TGTGCCAGCAGCTCCAGGGTGAATCAGCCCCAGCATTTT.

This clone was observed a handful of times. V usage is TRBV28 and J usage is TRBJ1-1, with TRBD1 matching over 8 bases. V lost 6 bases, J lost 1 base, and 7 bases stayed unmatched. The CDR3 loop spans 15 amino acids. The V gene's germline CDR1 is MDHEN and CDR2 SYDVKM. The CDR3 DNA reads TGTGCCAGCAGCCCGCCGGACAGGGCGAACACTGAAGCTTTCTTT. It translates to CASSPPDRANTEAFF.

The chain uses TRBV28 and TRBJ2-4, with 7 bases fitting TRBD2. The J segment lost 7 bases and the V segment lost 3 bases, leaving 9 bases of the junction unmatched. The CDR3 length is 15 residues. Germline values: CDR1 MDHEN, CDR2 SYDVKM. CDR3 loop: CASSFLGGGENIQYF. DNA of the CDR3: TGTGCCAGCAGTTTCCTGGGGGGGGGTGAGAACATTCAGTACTTC.

This clone was seen more than once but under ten times. This rearrangement joins TRBV7-2 to TRBJ2-1, with 12 positions matching TRBD1. The CDR3 is made up of 17 amino acids. Germline-derived CDR1 and CDR2 are SGHTA and FQGNSA. Trimming cost V 7 bases and J 2 bases; bases outside gene matches: 9. The CDR3 DNA reads as TGTGCCAGCACCCCATGGGGACAGGGGGCCACCTACAATGAGCAGTTCTTC. Translated: CASTPWGQGATYNEQFF.

This clone was detected a few times. This sequence joins TRBV6-6 and TRBJ1-2; the D is unclear. V lost 7 bases, J lost 0 bases, and 3 bases lay in between. Germline V gives CDR1 MNHNY, CDR2 SVGAGI (reference sequence). CDR3 length: 11 amino acids. The CDR3 coding sequence is TGTGCCAGCACAACTAACTATGGCTACACCTTC. Amino acids: CASTTNYGYTF.

This chain's CDR3 is CASSLIAGGDPDTQYF. The CDR3 nucleotides read TGTGCCAGCAGTTTGATAGCGGGAGGGGACCCAGATACGCAGTATTTT. The chain recombines TRBV28 with TRBJ2-3; 11 positions agree with TRBD2. CDR3 size: 16 residues. Per the germline V gene, CDR1 is MDHEN and CDR2 is SYDVKM. V gave up 3 bases and J gave up 4 bases; unmatched junction bases: 6.

V and J are TRBV6-5 and TRBJ2-1, with D possibly TRBD1 on 6 matching bases. This CDR3 comprises 15 residues. Trimming removed 5 bases at V and 7 bases at J, with 18 bases between. CDR1 and CDR2 from the germline V gene are MNHEY and SVGAGI. CDR3 nucleotides: TGTGCCAGCAGTCTTAGCGAGGGGGTCGAGAATGAGCAGTTCTTC. Its protein product is CASSLSEGVENEQFF.

This chain joins TRBV5-6 and TRBJ2-5, with D uncertain. Germline V gene sequence: CDR1 SGHDT, CDR2 YYEEEE. Trimming left V 1 base short and J 5 bases short, with 9 bases between. The CDR3 has 13 amino acids. The CDR3 nucleotides are TGTGCCAGCAGCTTGTCCGGTAGTGAGACCCAGTACTTC. This encodes CASSLSGSETQYF.

The chain links TRBV15 to TRBJ1-5; weak D call: TRBD1 (5 bases). Trimming took 4 bases from V and 7 from J, leaving 20 bases between them. Germline CDR1 reads LNHNV; CDR2 reads YYDKDF (reference sequence). This CDR3 contains 16 residues. CDR3 coding DNA: TGTGCCACCAGCATCTGGGGCTCCGGAGGGGCGCAGCCCCAGCATTTT. Its protein product is CATSIWGSGGAQPQHF.

This clone was detected only a few times. In DNA, the CDR3 is TGTGCCAGCAGCTTATCGGGTCCAGCAGGGGAGACCCAGTACTTC. As protein: CASSLSGPAGETQYF. The chain combines TRBV7-3 with TRBJ2-5; tentatively, D is TRBD1 (5 bases). The CDR3 is 15 residues long. Trimming shortened V by 2 bases and J by 5 bases, and 15 bases separated the two germline ends. Germline V gives CDR1 SGHTA, CDR2 FQGTGA.

The chain joins TRBV7-3 to TRBJ2-5, with TRBD2 identical over 11 bases. The CDR3 is made up of 16 amino acids. The germline V gene encodes CDR1 SGHTA and CDR2 FQGTGA. The V segment lost 0 bases and the J segment 4 bases; nucleotides outside the gene matches: 4. The chain's CDR3 is CASSLTNSGRAETQYF. As DNA, the CDR3 is TGTGCCAGCAGCTTAACTAATAGCGGGAGGGCAGAGACCCAGTACTTC.

This clone was seen only a few times. V is TRBV28 and J is TRBJ2-7; D is possibly TRBD2 (6 bases). V was shortened by 9 bases and J by 3 bases, with 21 bases between the two germline ends. Germline lookup yields CDR1 MDHEN and CDR2 SYDVKM. CDR3 length equals 15 residues. The CDR3 reads CASPAGQGFLYEQYF. CDR3 in DNA: TGTGCCAGTCCCGCGGGGCAGGGCTTCCTCTACGAGCAGTACTTC.

The rearrangement joins TRBV5-1 to TRBJ2-1; possible D gene TRBD2, 6 bases. The CDR3 consists of 15 residues. Germline CDR1 SGHRS, CDR2 YFSETQ. The V and J ends lost 0 bases and 6 bases respectively, with 13 bases between them. The CDR3 sequence: CASSLVPRGPNEQFF. DNA for the CDR3: TGCGCCAGCAGCTTGGTTCCGCGGGGCCCCAATGAGCAGTTCTTC.

This clone was counted a few times. The same CDR3 arises from other DNA sequences in this sample as well. J is TRBJ2-5 and V is TRBV7-2; 9 bases agree with TRBD1. The V gene's germline CDR1 is SGHTA and CDR2 FQGNSA. V was clipped by 0 bases and J by 4 bases; unmatched bases: 0. The CDR3 has 14 residues. CDR3 loop: CASSLAGQGETQYF. The CDR3 DNA follows: TGTGCCAGCAGCTTAGCGGGACAGGGAGAGACCCAGTACTTC.

This clone was picked up a small number of times. The chain uses TRBV9 and TRBJ2-1, with 7 bases matching TRBD2. Germline V lookup: CDR1 SGDLS, CDR2 YYNGEE. The CDR3 runs 15 residues. Germline trimming cut 4 bases from V and 3 bases from J; bases unmatched to any gene: 7. CDR3 nucleotides: TGTGCCAGCAGCTCCCTCGCGGGAGTCTACAATGAGCAGTTCTTC. Translating gives CASSSLAGVYNEQFF.

A few counts support this clone. V usage is TRBV28 and J usage is TRBJ2-5, with 8 bases identical to TRBD2. Germline CDR1 is MDHEN and CDR2 is SYDVKM. The CDR3 length is 18 residues. V was pared by 5 bases and J by 5 bases, with 19 bases of the junction left unmatched. The CDR3 region has the DNA TGTGCCAGCAGTAGAAGGAGGTTGAGGGGACTAGGGAGGGAGACCCAGTACTTC. As protein: CASSRRRLRGLGRETQYF.

This clone was counted between two and nine times. The CDR3 nucleotides read TGCAGCGCCGGACAGGGGGCGGGAAACTATGGCTACACCTTC. Protein sequence: CSAGQGAGNYGYTF. The chain combines TRBV29-1 with TRBJ1-2, with 11 bases identical to TRBD1. The CDR3 covers 14 residues. Unmatched junction bases numbered 6, after V lost 7 bases and J lost 2 bases. Germline V gene data show CDR1 as SQVTM and CDR2 as ANQGSEA.

This clone turned up a few times. The chain recombines TRBV28 with TRBJ2-3; 7 positions agree with TRBD1. The germline CDR1 and CDR2 sequences are MDHEN and SYDVKM. J was trimmed by 3 bases and V by 6 bases; bases with no gene match: 12. The CDR3 covers 16 residues. The CDR3 nucleotides are TGTGCCAGCAGGGCATACAGGGGCGGAGTGACAGATACGCAGTATTTT. Protein: CASRAYRGGVTDTQYF.

The table lists this clone with a few counts. The chain is built from TRBV19 and TRBJ2-2; the match to TRBD2 covers 10 bases. Germline values: CDR1 LNHDA, CDR2 SQIVND (reference sequence). This CDR3 has 15 amino acids. The trim removed 3 bases at V and 6 bases at J, leaving 4 bases unmatched. The CDR3 DNA sequence: TGTGCCAGTAGTATGCTAGCGGGAGCCTCCGGGGAGCTGTTTTTT. As protein: CASSMLAGASGELFF.

This clone appeared a few times. The CDR3 bases are TGTGCCAGCAGCCAAGATGATAGGTCGGGGAAGTTCTTC. Translation gives CASSQDDRSGKFF. The chain links TRBV4-2 to TRBJ2-1; a weak D match, TRBD2 (5 bases). The V end lost 0 bases, the J end lost 14 bases, and 14 bases lay between the germline ends. CDR1 is LGHNA and CDR2 is YNFKEQ in the germline V gene. The CDR3 extends over 13 amino acids.

This clone has more than one count but fewer than ten. The rearrangement uses TRBV29-1 and TRBJ2-4; D perhaps matches TRBD2 (6 bases). V shed 4 bases and J shed 1 base, with 17 bases lying between them. CDR1 and CDR2 (germline): SQVTM, ANQGSEA. The CDR3 is 16 amino acids. CDR3 bases: TGCAGCGTTGGGCTTAGCGGAGTAGGGGCCAAAAACATTCAGTACTTC. This codes for CSVGLSGVGAKNIQYF.